The 14 T cell receptor beta chains below come from one sample, sequenced in a study of blood T cell repertoires in COVID-19. Sequencing used immunoSEQ multiplex PCR; TCRdb keeps in-frame clones, though not all of them. The data contain some 100,000 clones, just over 90% of them singletons. Sample: peripheral blood. Receptors originate from a man aged 60-69 years with acute or convalescent COVID-19.

V and J are TRBV5-1 and TRBJ2-1; D not resolved. Germline CDR1 reads SGHRS; CDR2 reads YFSETQ. The CDR3 consists of 12 residues. V lost 2 bases and J lost 7, with 7 bases in between. DNA for the CDR3: TGCGCCAGCAGCTTTTCGGGTAATGAGCAGTTCTTC. Translated, it gives CASSFSGNEQFF.

The gene calls are TRBV19 and TRBJ2-1; TRBD2 is a possible D gene (5 bases). CDR3 length equals 12 residues. V was shortened by 5 bases and J by 10 bases, with 12 bases between the two germline ends. Germline CDR1 LNHDA, CDR2 SQIVND (reference sequence). For the CDR3, the DNA is TGTGCCAGTAGTTCCGGAGGAAGGGAGCAGTTCTTC. Encoded protein: CASSSGGREQFF.

The chain links TRBV2 to TRBJ2-3; TRBD1 might be the D (6 bases). Trimming left V 10 bases short and J 0 bases short, with 11 bases between. The length of the CDR3 is 13 residues. The germline gives CDR1 SNHLY, CDR2 FYNNEI. Written as DNA, the CDR3 is TGTGCCAACGGACAGTCTAGCACAGATACGCAGTATTTT. The encoded protein is CANGQSSTDTQYF. Based on the CDR3 plus reference TRBV2 and TRBJ2-3, the full variable domain is EPEVTQTPSHQVTQMGQEVILRCVPISNHLYFYWYRQILGQKVEFLVSFYNNEISEKSEIFDDQFSVERPDGSNFTLKIRSTKLEDSAMYFCANGQSSTDTQYFGPGTRLTVL.

This clone was seen only once. The chain uses TRBV10-1 and TRBJ2-1; 10 nucleotides agree with TRBD2. This CDR3 has 14 amino acids. V trimming: 4 bases; J trimming: 8 bases; junction bases outside the gene matches: 5. Germline CDR1 is WNHNN and CDR2 is SYGVQD (reference sequence). CDR3 sequence: CASSVAGGTYEQFF. The CDR3, as DNA: TGCGCCAGCAGTGTAGCGGGAGGTACCTATGAGCAGTTCTTC.

The rearrangement links TRBV4-1 to TRBJ2-1; 8 bases line up with TRBD1. Germline V gene data show CDR1 as MGHRA and CDR2 as YSYEKL. The junction had 9 bases not matched to a gene; V was cut back by 3 bases and J by 8 bases. The CDR3 has 15 amino acids. The CDR3: CASSHLQGARHEQFF. The CDR3 DNA reads TGCGCCAGCAGCCATTTGCAGGGGGCGCGGCATGAGCAGTTCTTC.

The chain has TRBV5-1 and TRBJ1-5; D gene ambiguous. This CDR3 spans 14 amino acids. V lost 0 bases and J 5 bases, leaving 9 bases between the germline ends. Per the germline V gene, CDR1 is SGHRS and CDR2 is YFSETQ. The CDR3 DNA reads as TGCGCCAGCAGCTTGGGAGGCGCGGATCAGCCCCAGCATTTT. It translates to CASSLGGADQPQHF. Combining the CDR3 with reference TRBV5-1 and TRBJ1-5 gives the whole variable domain KAGVTQTPRYLIKTRGQQVTLSCSPISGHRSVSWYQQTPGQGLQFLFEYFSETQRNKGNFPGRFSGRQFSNSRSEMNVSTLELGDSALYLCASSLGGADQPQHFGDGTRLSIL.

V is TRBV7-3 and J is TRBJ2-1; 11 nucleotides align to TRBD2. Trimming removed 5 bases from V and 5 bases from J; junction bases left unmatched: 8. This CDR3 region has 16 residues. CDR1 and CDR2 from the germline V gene are SGHTA and FQGTGA. The CDR3 DNA sequence: TGTGCCAGCAGCCCGCCGGGACTAGCGGAAAACAATGAGCAGTTCTTC. Protein: CASSPPGLAENNEQFF.

On this clone itself: The same CDR3 arises from other DNA sequences in this sample as well. The V call is TRBV30, the J call TRBJ1-1; 8 nucleotides line up with TRBD1. Trimming removed 0 bases from V and 4 bases from J; junction bases left unmatched: 4. There are 14 residues in the CDR3. The germline CDR1 and CDR2 sequences are GTSNPN and SVGIG (reference sequence). CDR3 amino acids: CAWSVGQGTTEAFF. For the CDR3, the DNA is TGTGCCTGGAGTGTAGGACAGGGAACCACTGAAGCTTTCTTT. Together with reference TRBV30 and TRBJ1-1, the CDR3 gives the full variable domain: SQTIHQWPATLVQPVGSPLSLECTVEGTSNPNLYWYRQAAGRGLQLLFYSVGIGQISSEVPQNLSASRPQDRQFILSSKKLLLSDSGFYLCAWSVGQGTTEAFFGQGTRLTVV.

J is TRBJ2-6 and V is TRBV7-6, with 9 bases identical to TRBD1. This CDR3 is 17 amino acids long. The germline V gene encodes CDR1 SGHVS and CDR2 FNYEAQ. V shed 5 bases, J shed 0 bases, and the junction held 5 bases outside the gene matches. The CDR3 loop is CASSRGQGISGANVLTF. The DNA for the CDR3 is TGTGCCAGCAGCAGGGGACAGGGAATCTCTGGGGCCAACGTCCTGACTTTC. Using reference TRBV7-6 and TRBJ2-6 for the parts outside the CDR3, the full variable domain is GAGVSQSPRYKVTKRGQDVALRCDPISGHVSLYWYRQALGQGPEFLTYFNYEAQQDKSGLPNDRFSAERPEGSISTLTIQRTEQRDSAMYRCASSRGQGISGANVLTFGAGSRLTVL.

The chain is built from TRBV30 and TRBJ1-4; 9 bases are shared with TRBD1. The V gene end was trimmed by 6 bases and the J gene end by 8 bases; junction bases not matched to a gene: 7. The CDR3 is 13 residues long. Germline CDR1 is GTSNPN and CDR2 is SVGIG (reference sequence). CDR3 bases: TGTGCCTGCACCCCGGACAGGGGAGAAAAACTGTTTTTT. Translated: CACTPDRGEKLFF.

The chain combines TRBV6-5 with TRBJ2-4; weak D call: TRBD2 (7 bases). The CDR3 runs to 16 residues. CDR1 and CDR2 (germline): MNHEY, SVGAGI. V was trimmed by 2 bases and J by 1 base, leaving 12 bases between them. CDR3 residues: CASSYGGAVAKNIQYF. The CDR3 DNA is TGTGCCAGCAGTTACGGGGGGGCCGTGGCCAAAAACATTCAGTACTTC.

The chain has TRBV19 and TRBJ1-2, with TRBD1 matching over 9 bases. Germline CDR1 is LNHDA and CDR2 is SQIVND (reference sequence). The CDR3 length is 15 residues. Unmatched junction bases numbered 16, after V lost 10 bases and J lost 7 bases. DNA for the CDR3: TGTGCCACGACCAAACGACAGGGGGACGTTTCTGGCTACACCTTC. It encodes CATTKRQGDVSGYTF.

This chain joins TRBV6-5 and TRBJ1-4; D perhaps matches TRBD1 (5 bases). This CDR3 is 14 amino acids long. The V end was cut by 7 bases, the J end by 8 bases, with 17 bases between. Germline CDR1 MNHEY, CDR2 SVGAGI. This chain's CDR3 is CASNPGTGDEKLFF. CDR3 nucleotides: TGTGCCAGCAACCCCGGGACGGGGGACGAAAAACTGTTTTTT.

This clone has just one count. This rearrangement joins TRBV12-5 to TRBJ2-2, with D tentatively TRBD1 (6 bases). Germline V gene sequence: CDR1 LGHNT, CDR2 FRNRAP. The V end lost 5 bases, the J end lost 0 bases, and 10 bases lay between the germline ends. This CDR3 has 15 amino acids. CDR3 protein: CASGPQGPNTGELFF. CDR3 nucleotide sequence: TGTGCTAGTGGTCCACAGGGCCCGAACACCGGGGAGCTGTTTTTT.